These 21 T cell receptor beta chains came from one sample sequenced in a study of blood T cell repertoires in COVID-19 (dated by TCRdb to between 2020 and 2021). The library was made by the immunoSEQ multiplex PCR assay. The clones in this table, taken by TCRdb from immuneACCESS, are in-frame only. Not every clone is retained; where verified, under half of the shortfall comes from an unresolved V gene, and the cause of the rest is unknown. The sample contains 230,000 or so clones, roughly 88% of them found a single time. Of the sample, 1.4% is held by the ten largest clones. The source material was peripheral blood. These receptors all stem from a woman aged 40 to 50 who had recovered from COVID-19.

V gene TRBV28 combines with J gene TRBJ1-1, with 7 bases that match TRBD1. The CDR3 length is 13 residues. V lost 4 bases and J lost 6; bases outside the gene matches: 5. Germline lookup yields CDR1 MDHEN and CDR2 SYDVKM. The CDR3 DNA reads as TGTGCCAGCAGTTCGACTGGGACAGCTGAAGCTTTCTTT. Its protein product is CASSSTGTAEAFF.

V and J are TRBV6-6 and TRBJ1-2; a possible D gene is TRBD1 (6 bases). The CDR3 has 16 residues. V lost 6 bases, J lost 0 bases, and 17 bases lay in between. CDR1 and CDR2 (germline): MNHNY, SVGAGI (reference sequence). The CDR3 DNA is TGTGCCAGCAGCACAACCGGGACAACCGCTAACTATGGCTACACCTTC. Protein: CASSTTGTTANYGYTF.

The CDR3 DNA follows: TGTGCCAGCAGCTTAACGAGCACAGGGGGCTTCGGCACTGAAGCTTTCTTT. Protein sequence: CASSLTSTGGFGTEAFF. The chain recombines TRBV7-3 with TRBJ1-1; 9 nucleotides line up with TRBD1. V was clipped by 0 bases and J by 4 bases; unmatched bases: 9. This CDR3 is built from 17 residues. Per germline, CDR1 SGHTA and CDR2 FQGTGA.

This clone has more than one count but fewer than ten. The genes are TRBV3-1 (or the pseudogene TRBV3-2) and TRBJ2-2; tentatively, D is TRBD2 (5 bases). The CDR3 has 15 amino acids. Germline CDR1 and CDR2: LGHDT and YNNKEL (reference sequence). Deletions cut 5 bases from V and 7 bases from J, with 17 bases between. This CDR3 is CASSYGDNRDGELFF. The CDR3 DNA is TGTGCCAGCAGCTACGGGGATAACCGTGACGGGGAGCTGTTTTTT.

The rearrangement links TRBV19 to TRBJ1-2; D is unclear. Germline V lookup: CDR1 LNHDA, CDR2 SQIVND (reference sequence). The CDR3 length is 14 residues. V shed 3 bases and J shed 2 bases, with 10 bases lying between them. The CDR3 region has the DNA TGTGCCAGTAGTATGTACAGAAGAAACTATGGCTACACCTTC. This encodes CASSMYRRNYGYTF.

The chain links TRBV4-1 to TRBJ2-2, with 8 nucleotides matching TRBD2. V was clipped by 5 bases and J by 5 bases; unmatched bases: 7. Germline CDR1 reads MGHRA; CDR2 reads YSYEKL. CDR3 length: 15 amino acids. The CDR3 region has the DNA TGCGCCAGCAGCTCTGAGCGGGGGAGTACCGGGGAGCTGTTTTTT. This gives the protein CASSSERGSTGELFF.

Here the CDR3 DNA reads TGTGCCAGCAGCTTTGGACAGGGTCGTTCACCCCTCCACTTT. Its translation is CASSFGQGRSPLHF. The chain joins TRBV7-2 to TRBJ1-6; TRBD1 aligns across 8 bases. V shed 3 bases and J 9 bases; nucleotides not matched to a gene: 4. From germline, CDR1 is SGHTA and CDR2 FQGNSA. The CDR3 covers 14 residues.

This clone was seen a handful of times. This chain joins TRBV18 and TRBJ1-6; a possible D gene is TRBD1 (6 bases). This CDR3 contains 14 residues. Trimming pared 4 bases from V and 7 bases from J, leaving 11 bases between. The germline V gene has CDR1 KGHSH and CDR2 LQKENI. In DNA form, the CDR3 reads TGTGCCAGCTCACTTGACAGGCACAATTCACCCCTCCACTTT. This translates into CASSLDRHNSPLHF. The full variable domain, its missing parts supplied by reference TRBV18 and TRBJ1-6, is NAGVMQNPRHLVRRRGQEARLRCSPMKGHSHVYWYRQLPEEGLKFMVYLQKENIIDESGMPKERFSAEFPKEGPSILRIQQVVRGDSAAYFCASSLDRHNSPLHFGNGTRLTVT.

This clone was found a few times. The rearrangement uses TRBV6-5 and TRBJ1-5; TRBD1 agrees at 9 bases. V lost 8 bases to trimming and J lost 5 bases; unmatched junction nucleotides: 4. The CDR3 contains 13 residues. CDR1 MNHEY and CDR2 SVGAGI come from the germline V gene. The CDR3 nucleotides are TGTGCCAGCCGGGACAGGGTAGATCAGCCCCAGCATTTT. It codes for CASRDRVDQPQHF.

This sequence joins TRBV7-2 and TRBJ2-5; D may be TRBD1 (5 bases). Germline-derived CDR1 and CDR2 are SGHTA and FQGNSA. V dropped 3 bases and J dropped 5 bases, with 13 bases sitting between them. This CDR3 has 14 residues. CDR3: CASSFSRDRETQYF. CDR3 nucleotide sequence: TGTGCCAGCAGCTTTTCCAGGGATCGGGAGACCCAGTACTTC.

The CDR3 coding sequence is TGTGCAAGTCGGACCGGGACAGACTATGGCTACACCTTC. It translates to CASRTGTDYGYTF. The chain combines TRBV12-2 with TRBJ1-2; TRBD1, the D gene given by the table, was not confirmed from the DNA. TRBV12-2 is a known pseudogene. The CDR3 is 13 residues long.

J is TRBJ2-2 and V is TRBV3-1 (or the pseudogene TRBV3-2); perhaps TRBD1 as D (6 bases). Germline CDR1 LGHDT, CDR2 YNNKEL (reference sequence). V shed 4 bases and J shed 0 bases, with 12 bases lying between them. CDR3 length: 16 residues. CDR3 in amino acids: CASSLQGMANTGELFF. The CDR3 DNA is TGTGCCAGCAGCCTTCAGGGGATGGCGAACACCGGGGAGCTGTTTTTT.

V and J are TRBV9 and TRBJ1-3; 8 bases map to TRBD1. Trimming cost V 4 bases and J 3 bases; bases outside gene matches: 9. This CDR3 has 16 amino acids. Germline CDR1 and CDR2: SGDLS and YYNGEE. Written as DNA, the CDR3 is TGTGCCAGCAGCCTAGTCGAGGACAGGGTTGGAAACACCATATATTTT. It encodes CASSLVEDRVGNTIYF.

The gene calls are TRBV7-9 and TRBJ1-5; D is perhaps TRBD1 (5 bases). The CDR3 sequence is 15 residues long. Germline loops: CDR1 SEHNR, CDR2 FQNEAQ (reference sequence). With 1 base removed from V and 9 bases from J, the gap between germline ends came to 16 bases. CDR3 bases: TGTGCCAGCAGCTTAGATGGGACTGGGGTTAGGCCCCAGCATTTT. Translation gives CASSLDGTGVRPQHF. Together with reference TRBV7-9 and TRBJ1-5, the CDR3 gives the full variable domain: DTGVSQNPRHKITKRGQNVTFRCDPISEHNRLYWYRQTLGQGPEFLTYFQNEAQLEKSRLLSDRFSAERPKGSFSTLEIQRTEQGDSAMYLCASSLDGTGVRPQHFGDGTRLSIL.

The V call is TRBV27, the J call TRBJ1-2; 8 nucleotides match TRBD1. V lost 6 bases, J lost 1 base, and 4 bases stayed unmatched. This CDR3 region has 14 residues. Germline V gene sequence: CDR1 MNHEY, CDR2 SMNVEV (reference sequence). This chain's CDR3 is CASSRTGNNYGYTF. The CDR3 DNA is TGTGCCAGCAGCCGGACAGGGAATAACTATGGCTACACCTTC.

This chain links TRBV19 with TRBJ2-1; TRBD2 agrees at 9 bases. J was trimmed by 1 base and V by 0 bases; bases with no gene match: 7. Per the germline V gene, CDR1 is LNHDA and CDR2 is SQIVND (reference sequence). This CDR3 is 18 amino acids long. The CDR3 loop is CASSIDPRLAESYNEQFF. CDR3 in DNA: TGTGCCAGTAGTATAGATCCCCGACTAGCGGAGTCCTACAATGAGCAGTTCTTC.

This clone was counted a few times. The genes are TRBV20-1 and TRBJ2-5; D is ambiguous. This CDR3 comprises 11 residues. The V gene's germline CDR1 is DFQATT and CDR2 SNEGSKA (reference sequence). Between the trimmed V and J ends, which lost 6 bases and 2 bases, there was a span of 7 bases. The chain's CDR3 is CSAESQETQYF. For the CDR3, the DNA is TGCAGTGCGGAGAGTCAAGAGACCCAGTACTTC.

To note about this clone: Other DNA sequences from this sample encode an identical CDR3 as well. The chain recombines TRBV2 with TRBJ2-5, with a possible D match to TRBD1 (6 bases). Germline V gene lookup returns CDR1 SNHLY and CDR2 FYNNEI. The CDR3 is 13 residues long. V dropped 5 bases and J dropped 1 base, with 8 bases sitting between them. The CDR3 nucleotides are TGTGCCAGCAGTAGAGGGGGCCAAGAGACCCAGTACTTC. This encodes CASSRGGQETQYF. Filled out from reference TRBV2 and TRBJ2-5, the complete variable domain reads EPEVTQTPSHQVTQMGQEVILRCVPISNHLYFYWYRQILGQKVEFLVSFYNNEISEKSEIFDDQFSVERPDGSNFTLKIRSTKLEDSAMYFCASSRGGQETQYFGPGTRLLVL.

This chain connects TRBV5-1 to TRBJ2-5, with a tentative D call TRBD2 (6 bases). V was pared by 0 bases and J by 4 bases, with 16 bases between. Germline V gene data show CDR1 as SGHRS and CDR2 as YFSETQ. This CDR3 is 16 amino acids long. The DNA for the CDR3 is TGCGCCAGCAGCTTGGAGGGACGGGGAGGAGGAGAGACCCAGTACTTC. Translating it yields CASSLEGRGGGETQYF.

The CDR3 is CASSQHRMGLFPYNEQFF. In DNA form, the CDR3 reads TGTGCCAGCAGCCAGCATCGTATGGGACTCTTTCCCTACAATGAGCAGTTCTTC. The chain links TRBV14 to TRBJ2-1; tentatively, D is TRBD2 (6 bases). Germline assignment: CDR1 SGHDN and CDR2 FVKESK. There are 18 residues in the CDR3. The V and J ends lost 3 bases and 2 bases respectively, with 20 bases between them.

The rearrangement uses TRBV19 and TRBJ2-5; 13 nucleotides agree with TRBD2. The CDR3 is 16 amino acids. Trimming took 6 bases from V and 5 from J; bases not matched to a gene: 9. CDR1 and CDR2 (germline): LNHDA, SQIVND (reference sequence). The CDR3 reads CASSPLAGGSAETQYF. The CDR3 DNA sequence: TGTGCCAGTAGCCCACTAGCGGGGGGGAGTGCGGAGACCCAGTACTTC.